These T cell receptor beta chains were read from a single sample in a study of identical twins. TCRdb re-derived calls from the 5' RACE reads in MiXCR, one entry per CDR3 protein. The sample yields about 500,000 distinct CDR3 sequences, roughly an eighth seen once. A further study also used this sample, focusing on yellow fever vaccine responses in identical twins.

The material sequenced was CD4+ T cells sorted from blood. These TCRs come from a woman aged 18-29 years in good health. Each CDR3 is given with its conserved first and last residue. Each record gives: V gene, J gene, CDR3 protein.

TRBV24-1	TRBJ2-1	CATSESGISSYNEQFF
TRBV4-2	TRBJ2-3	CASSQDSPTSGRLPSTDTQYF
TRBV6-2/TRBV6-3	TRBJ2-5	CASSFGGSLETQYF
TRBV7-9	TRBJ1-1	CASTRAGEAFF
TRBV30	TRBJ2-3	CASPHLSGGDTQYF
TRBV20-1	TRBJ2-7	CSASSGGAGVYEQYF
TRBV7-2	TRBJ2-1	CASSLAGARQFF
TRBV18	TRBJ2-7	CASSPLRTRGSYEQYF
TRBV5-6	TRBJ2-3	CASSRLSSGVSTDTQYF
TRBV7-3	TRBJ2-2	CASSNSGTGELFF
TRBV25-1	TRBJ2-1	CASRGDRSSYNEQFF
TRBV5-1	TRBJ2-3	CANTLTTGTGGAGTDTQYF
TRBV12-3/TRBV12-4	TRBJ2-7	CASSHTSGTSSYEQYF
TRBV19	TRBJ2-1	CASMASGNRNRNEQFF
TRBV5-5	TRBJ2-5	CASSFMRETQYF
TRBV6-5	TRBJ2-1	CASSSGTSYNEQFF
TRBV27	TRBJ2-1	CASSWGLGGDNEQFF
TRBV19	TRBJ2-3	CASSQNLGDTQYF
TRBV20-1	TRBJ2-1	CSARDGDVLSLNEQFF
TRBV30	TRBJ2-7	CAWSVQSYEQYF
TRBV20-1	TRBJ2-7	CSARDPAGGNYEQYF
TRBV18	TRBJ2-1	CASSPSAATSYNEQFF
TRBV7-2	TRBJ2-1	CASSPTSFNEQFF
TRBV20-1	TRBJ2-7	CSARDKGLAGGPEQYF
TRBV28	TRBJ2-7	CAKEVPHEQYF
TRBV7-2	TRBJ2-4	CASSSRDPNIQYF
TRBV4-3	TRBJ2-3	CASSQGTRRETDTQYF
TRBV20-1	TRBJ2-7	CSALLRAGGPYEQYF
TRBV30	TRBJ2-7	CAWSVRGAGPLYEQYF
TRBV5-1	TRBJ2-2	CASNPTGQYTGELFF
TRBV5-6	TRBJ2-5	CASRWSGQEVETQYF
TRBV28	TRBJ2-6	CASRGVSGANVLTF
TRBV24-1	TRBJ2-3	CATSEILAGGQDTQYF
TRBV7-2	TRBJ1-1	CASSLVTRDTEAFF
TRBV5-1	TRBJ2-5	CASSFSGMPQETQYF
TRBV6-2/TRBV6-3	TRBJ2-2	CASRPSGTTGELFF
TRBV9	TRBJ2-5	CASSEEGETQYF
TRBV6-2/TRBV6-3	TRBJ2-2	CASRRGTSGRTGELFF
TRBV5-1	TRBJ2-1	CASRTALASSNEQFF
TRBV20-1	TRBJ2-5	CSADPGQGLKTQYF
TRBV28	TRBJ1-6	CASSFYGQDSPLHF
TRBV5-1	TRBJ2-5	CASCLTGASETQYF
TRBV7-2	TRBJ2-1	CASSPDPGPQFF
TRBV29-1	TRBJ2-7	CSVGQGAQYEQYF
TRBV7-9	TRBJ2-5	CASSRVSQETQYF
TRBV7-9	TRBJ2-5	CASSPQAGVFQETQYF
TRBV6-1	TRBJ1-6	CASSEDAVVPFNSPLHF
TRBV28	TRBJ2-7	CASSPRAQIPGYEQYF
TRBV12-3/TRBV12-4	TRBJ2-1	CASSIQGSHNEQFF
TRBV6-1	TRBJ1-4	CASRPWEEGGEKLFF
TRBV5-1	TRBJ2-3	CASSIGLAGRTDTQYF
TRBV5-1	TRBJ1-4	CASSLQGFDEKLFF
TRBV10-3	TRBJ2-3	CAIRRGPTSTDTQYF